The 19 T cell receptor beta chains listed next were all sequenced from one sample in a study of blood T cell repertoires in COVID-19. Sequencing was performed with immunoSEQ multiplex PCR; in TCRdb, only in-frame clones are kept and a portion is missing. Of about 54,000 clones listed, around nine tenths are singletons. Sequencing was performed on peripheral blood. These receptors came from a man aged 55 to 70 with active COVID-19.

The rearrangement links TRBV19 to TRBJ1-2; D unresolved. Trimming left V 3 bases short and J 3 bases short, with 11 bases between. Germline lookup yields CDR1 LNHDA and CDR2 SQIVND (reference sequence). CDR3 length equals 14 residues. This CDR3 is CASSISRRDYGYTF. The CDR3 DNA reads TGTGCCAGTAGTATTTCCAGGAGGGACTATGGCTACACCTTC.

The chain recombines TRBV27 with TRBJ2-2; 9 bases are a match to TRBD2. Germline trimming cut 1 base from V and 3 bases from J; bases unmatched to any gene: 18. CDR3 length: 21 amino acids. The germline gives CDR1 MNHEY, CDR2 SMNVEV (reference sequence). CDR3 nucleotide sequence: TGTGCCAGCAGTTTATTCTTGTTGGTAGTAGCGGGAGAAGGGCACACCGGGGAGCTGTTTTTT. Translated: CASSLFLLVVAGEGHTGELFF.

The chain combines TRBV7-2 with TRBJ2-7; 11 bases match TRBD2. Germline trimming cut 4 bases from V and 2 bases from J; bases unmatched to any gene: 7. The germline V gene has CDR1 SGHTA and CDR2 FQGNSA. The CDR3 totals 16 residues. The CDR3 nucleotides are TGTGCCAGCAGCTCCCCGACTAGCGGGATCACCTACGAGCAGTACTTC. It codes for CASSSPTSGITYEQYF.

The chain couples TRBV5-4 to TRBJ2-1; 7 bases line up with TRBD1. The germline V gene encodes CDR1 SGHNT and CDR2 YYREEE (reference sequence). This CDR3 region has 14 residues. After removal of 1 base from V and 8 bases from J, the junction contained 6 bases not matched to a gene. In DNA form, the CDR3 reads TGTGCCAGCAGCTTGCCAAGGGGGCGACATGAGCAGTTCTTC. As protein: CASSLPRGRHEQFF.

The gene calls are TRBV4-1 and TRBJ2-1; D possibly corresponds to TRBD2 (6 bases). CDR1 is MGHRA and CDR2 is YSYEKL in the germline V gene. The CDR3 loop spans 15 amino acids. The V gene lost 4 bases and the J gene lost 2 bases, with 12 bases spanning the gap. Written as DNA, the CDR3 is TGCGCCAGCAGCCCCCGGTCTAGCGCCTACAATGAGCAGTTCTTC. Protein product: CASSPRSSAYNEQFF.

The chain carries TRBV6-5 and TRBJ2-2, with 7 bases aligning to TRBD2. V gave up 6 bases and J gave up 4 bases; unmatched junction bases: 5. Germline V gene lookup returns CDR1 MNHEY and CDR2 SVGAGI. The CDR3 contains 14 residues. CDR3 region: CASRGLAATGELFF. In nucleotides, the CDR3 is TGTGCCAGCAGAGGGCTAGCGGCCACCGGGGAGCTGTTTTTT.

The gene calls are TRBV27 and TRBJ1-2; 7 nucleotides match TRBD1. The CDR3 has 14 amino acids. Germline CDR1 reads MNHEY; CDR2 reads SMNVEV (reference sequence). Trimming removed 2 bases from V and 2 bases from J; junction bases left unmatched: 2. The CDR3 DNA follows: TGTGCCAGCAGTTTAGTACAGGGGAACTATGGCTACACCTTC. It encodes CASSLVQGNYGYTF.

The gene calls are TRBV28 and TRBJ2-4, with a possible D match to TRBD2 (5 bases). V lost 5 bases and J lost 6, with 8 bases in between. Germline CDR1 is MDHEN and CDR2 is SYDVKM. CDR3 size: 12 residues. CDR3 protein: CASSAGLNIQYF. The CDR3 DNA is TGTGCCAGCAGTGCCGGACTAAACATTCAGTACTTC. Based on the CDR3 plus reference TRBV28 and TRBJ2-4, the full variable domain is DVKVTQSSRYLVKRTGEKVFLECVQDMDHENMFWYRQDPGLGLRLIYFSYDVKMKEKGDIPEGYSVSREKKERFSLILESASTNQTSMYLCASSAGLNIQYFGAGTRLSVL.

The V call is TRBV27, the J call TRBJ2-1; tentatively, D is TRBD1 (6 bases). Germline V gene sequence: CDR1 MNHEY, CDR2 SMNVEV (reference sequence). This CDR3 has 17 residues. V was trimmed by 2 bases and J by 2 bases, leaving 16 bases between them. CDR3 protein: CASSLPIRDTAYNEQFF. CDR3 coding DNA: TGTGCCAGCAGTTTACCTATCCGGGACACAGCCTACAATGAGCAGTTCTTC.

The gene calls are TRBV29-1 and TRBJ1-2; TRBD1 agrees at 10 bases. This CDR3 region has 13 residues. Looked up from germline, CDR1 is SQVTM and CDR2 is ANQGSEA. V was clipped by 5 bases and J by 2 bases; unmatched bases: 2. CDR3 residues: CSVPTGGNYGYTF. DNA of the CDR3: TGCAGCGTTCCGACAGGGGGCAACTATGGCTACACCTTC. Together with reference TRBV29-1 and TRBJ1-2, the CDR3 gives the full variable domain: SAVISQKPSRDICQRGTSLTIQCQVDSQVTMMFWYRQQPGQSLTLIATANQGSEATYESGFVIDKFPISRPNLTFSTLTVSNMSPEDSSIYLCSVPTGGNYGYTFGSGTRLTVV.

The chain carries TRBV15 and TRBJ2-1; 9 positions match TRBD1. V lost 5 bases, J lost 2 bases, and 22 bases stayed unmatched. The CDR3 consists of 21 residues. Looked up from germline, CDR1 is LNHNV and CDR2 is YYDKDF (reference sequence). Here the CDR3 reads CATSPSPLDRGSGTTYNEQFF. The CDR3 DNA is TGTGCCACCAGCCCTTCCCCCCTGGACAGGGGATCCGGGACAACCTACAATGAGCAGTTCTTC.

V and J are TRBV10-3 and TRBJ1-3; 8 bases match TRBD1. The J segment lost 1 base and the V segment lost 7 bases, leaving 12 bases of the junction unmatched. This CDR3 comprises 17 residues. Germline V CDR1 and CDR2: ENHRY, SYGVKD. The chain's CDR3 is CAIKAGGETRSGNTIYF. The CDR3 region has the DNA TGTGCCATCAAGGCAGGGGGCGAAACGCGGTCTGGAAACACCATATATTTT.

This chain connects TRBV7-9 to TRBJ2-1, with 9 bases that match TRBD1. Looked up from germline, CDR1 is SEHNR and CDR2 is FQNEAQ (reference sequence). V dropped 5 bases and J dropped 12; count of bases not matched to a gene: 20. This CDR3 region has 17 residues. CDR3 protein: CASSEGGGTGPKGLQFF. For the CDR3, the DNA is TGTGCCAGCAGCGAGGGAGGGGGGACAGGGCCAAAGGGGCTGCAGTTCTTC.

The chain's CDR3 is CASSRAPGQGTYEQYF. The CDR3 DNA reads TGTGCCAGCAGCCGGGCACCGGGACAGGGAACCTACGAGCAGTACTTC. The chain combines TRBV7-2 with TRBJ2-7; 9 positions agree with TRBD1. The ends lost 5 bases at V and 2 bases at J; junction bases unmatched: 10. Germline CDR1 SGHTA, CDR2 FQGNSA. The CDR3 totals 16 residues.

The chain links TRBV2 to TRBJ2-2; D perhaps matches TRBD2 (6 bases). The V gene lost 6 bases and the J gene lost 0 bases, with 8 bases spanning the gap. The germline V gene encodes CDR1 SNHLY and CDR2 FYNNEI. This CDR3 has 14 residues. The CDR3 loop is CASSLAPNTGELFF. For the CDR3, the DNA is TGTGCCAGCAGCCTAGCGCCGAACACCGGGGAGCTGTTTTTT.

This clone was recorded a few times. The chain employs TRBV6-5 and TRBJ2-7; 7 nucleotides agree with TRBD2. With 10 bases clipped from V and 0 bases from J, the junction kept 9 bases outside the gene matches. CDR1 is MNHEY, CDR2 SVGAGI, per germline. The CDR3 covers 14 residues. This CDR3 is CATYGGSPSYEQYF. The CDR3, as DNA: TGTGCCACCTACGGCGGGAGCCCCTCCTACGAGCAGTACTTC.

This clone showed up just once. The chain employs TRBV27 and TRBJ2-1; 14 bases are shared with TRBD2. CDR3 length: 16 residues. Germline CDR1 reads MNHEY; CDR2 reads SMNVEV (reference sequence). The ends lost 2 bases at V and 8 bases at J; junction bases unmatched: 5. The CDR3 here is CASSLVGLAGAYEQFF. The CDR3 DNA sequence: TGTGCCAGCAGTTTAGTGGGACTAGCGGGAGCCTATGAGCAGTTCTTC.

The genes are TRBV19 and TRBJ2-5; 9 bases match TRBD1. CDR3 length: 15 amino acids. The germline V gene has CDR1 LNHDA and CDR2 SQIVND (reference sequence). The ends lost 5 bases at V and 5 bases at J; junction bases unmatched: 9. The CDR3 spells CASSFSGTGPETQYF. The CDR3 bases are TGTGCCAGTAGTTTCTCCGGGACAGGGCCGGAGACCCAGTACTTC.

The chain links TRBV5-1 to TRBJ2-4; no reliable D call. The CDR3 consists of 14 residues. Between the trimmed V and J ends, which lost 7 bases and 0 bases, there was a span of 11 bases. The germline gives CDR1 SGHRS, CDR2 YFSETQ. The DNA of the CDR3 is TGCGCCAGCGCCCTAGACCTAGCCAAAAACATTCAGTACTTC. Translating gives CASALDLAKNIQYF.